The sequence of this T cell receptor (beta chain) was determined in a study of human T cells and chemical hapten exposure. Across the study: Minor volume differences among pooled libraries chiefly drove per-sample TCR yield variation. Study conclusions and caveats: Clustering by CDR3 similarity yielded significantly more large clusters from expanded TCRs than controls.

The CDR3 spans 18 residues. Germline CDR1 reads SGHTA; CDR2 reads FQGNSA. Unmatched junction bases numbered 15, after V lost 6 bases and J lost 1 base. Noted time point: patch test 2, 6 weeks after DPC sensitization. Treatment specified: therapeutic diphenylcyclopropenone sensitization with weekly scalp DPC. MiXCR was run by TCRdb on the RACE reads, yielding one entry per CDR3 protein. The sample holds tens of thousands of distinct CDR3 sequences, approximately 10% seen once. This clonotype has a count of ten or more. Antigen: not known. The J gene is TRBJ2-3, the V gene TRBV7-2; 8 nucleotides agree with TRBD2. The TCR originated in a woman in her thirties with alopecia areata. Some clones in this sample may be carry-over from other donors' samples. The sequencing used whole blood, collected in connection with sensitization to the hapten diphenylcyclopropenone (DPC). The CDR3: CASRKSGTRTFGTDTQYF. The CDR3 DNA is TGTGCCAGCAGGAAGTCCGGGACTAGGACCTTCGGCACAGATACGCAGTATTTT.